This T cell receptor beta chain was observed in a study of radiotherapy plus CTLA-4 blockade in lung cancer. Looked up from germline, CDR1 is MNHEY and CDR2 is SVGAGI. The V and J ends lost 5 bases and 0 bases, in that order; junction bases with no gene match: 3. This CDR3 has 15 amino acids. The protocol was immunoSEQ multiplex PCR, while the TCRdb copy is restricted to in-frame clones and leaves out a portion. The sample includes about 60,000 clones, approximately 80% seen only once; the top ten take roughly 4%. Study-level points and caveats: After treatment with radiotherapy plus ipilimumab, TCR clones that came from the tumor expanded in blood.

About this clone itself: Its specificity is not known.

CTLA-4 blockade using ipilimumab, together with focal radiation, was received by patients with chemo-refractory metastatic non-small-cell lung cancer. J is TRBJ2-2 and V is TRBV6-5, with 7 bases lining up with TRBD2. The receptor's source is a human donor with non-small cell lung cancer who had a partial response to radiotherapy plus ipilimumab. The sequencing used peripheral blood, collected from a patient treated with radiotherapy plus ipilimumab. This chain's CDR3 is CASSASGANTGELFF. In nucleotides, the CDR3 is TGTGCCAGCAGTGCAAGCGGGGCGAACACCGGGGAGCTGTTTTTT.